The following is a T cell receptor beta chain sequence with its context. No antigen is known for it. This sample was taken from a study of CXCR3-negative and CXCR3-positive naive CD8 T cells. The CDR3 covers 15 residues. In germline, CDR1 is SGHVS, CDR2 FQNEAQ. Study-level points and caveats: For CXCR3-positive naive cells, TRB CDR3s were more hydrophobic than those of CXCR3-negative naive cells. Similar TRBV-TRBJ usage characterized naive CXCR3-negative and CXCR3-positive cells; memory cells differed. Diversity ran similarly high across both naive subsets but far lower in memory CD8+ cells.

The libraries of TRB cDNA were constructed through 5' RACE using UMI labels. TCRdb reanalyzed the 5' RACE reads and collapses them to one entry per CDR3 protein, without DNA. This listing includes 75,000 to 100,000 distinct CDR3 sequences. Naive CD8+ T cells showed a CD45RO-CCR7+CD27+CD95- phenotype. The V call is TRBV7-8, the J call TRBJ2-7; TCRdb's assignment of TRBD1 cannot be checked, as there is no DNA. The TCR was taken from a human donor in good health. Some clones in this sample may be carry-over from other donors' samples. Sequencing used naive CXCR3+ CD8+ T cells from blood. Subset denoted: CD45RO-CCR7+CD27+CD95- naive CD8+ T cells expressing CXCR3 (TNR3+). The CDR3 spells CASSSTTGTGSEQYF.